The clone carrying this T cell receptor (beta chain) was picked up a small number of times. Its antigen remains unknown. Sorting gave populations that all exceeded 95% purity. Per the germline V gene, CDR1 is SQVTM and CDR2 is ANQGSEA. J lost 1 base, V lost 3 bases, and 6 bases had no gene match. The length of the CDR3 is 15 residues. The source of the sample is a study of beta chain features in type 1 diabetes. Study summary: Summed over all samples, the examined sorted cells came to fewer than 120,000,000.

The study reverse transcribed the entire isolated RNA, so it sequenced expressed TCRB transcripts. Method: immunoSEQ multiplex PCR; TCRdb's copy keeps in-frame clones and lacks some. The sample holds roughly 150,000 clones, 11% seen once. The study's findings and limits: The study found fewer insertions and more deletions at VDJ junctions in type 1 diabetes patients.

The V gene is TRBV29-1, the J gene TRBJ2-3; 8 nucleotides align to TRBD1. This clonotype originated in a man between 18 and 29 years old in good health. Sequenced: central memory CD4+ T cells from blood. The CDR3 loop reads CSVEAQGARTDTQYF. In DNA form, the CDR3 reads TGCAGCGTTGAGGCCCAGGGGGCTCGCACAGATACGCAGTATTTT.